The rows below give T cell receptor beta chains drawn from one sample of a study of blood T cell repertoires in COVID-19. Some clones are missing from TCRdb's copy, which holds only in-frame ones; the method was immunoSEQ multiplex PCR. The data hold about 39,000 clones, with approximately 73% observed a single time. The sample consisted of peripheral blood. These receptors all come from a man older than 75 with acute or convalescent COVID-19. Each CDR3 is given with its conserved first and last residue. Each record gives: D gene, V gene, clone size, J gene, CDR3 DNA, CDR3 protein. D genes are given only for firm matches. Clone size appears in some rows only: once, few, many, or a class for an expanded clone.

D: .; V: TRBV7-2; size: .; J: TRBJ2-3; DNA: TGTGCCAGCAGTATTGGAGGAGGCACACACACAGATACGCAGTATTTT; CDR3: CASSIGGGTHTDTQYF
D: .; V: TRBV7-3; size: .; J: TRBJ1-2; DNA: TGTGCCAGCAGCCCAGAGCTAGGGGGAGGCTACACCTTC; CDR3: CASSPELGGGYTF
D: TRBD2; V: TRBV6-4; size: .; J: TRBJ2-1; DNA: TGTGCCAGCAGTGAGCGGGGGGCCTACAATGAGCAGTTCTTC; CDR3: CASSERGAYNEQFF
D: TRBD1; V: TRBV5-1; size: .; J: TRBJ2-1; DNA: TGCGCCAGCAGCTTGGGTACAGGGGGCTACAATGAGCAGTTCTTC; CDR3: CASSLGTGGYNEQFF
D: TRBD2; V: TRBV5-6; size: .; J: TRBJ2-4; DNA: TGTGCCAGCAGTCCACCCGGGACTAGCGCCACAAACATTCAGTACTTC; CDR3: CASSPPGTSATNIQYF
D: .; V: TRBV5-1; size: .; J: TRBJ1-1; DNA: TGCGCCAGCAGCTTGGGCGGAATGAACACTGAAGCTTTCTTT; CDR3: CASSLGGMNTEAFF
D: TRBD1; V: TRBV7-9; size: .; J: TRBJ1-4; DNA: TGTGCCAGCAGCCGAAACCCTTCAGGACAGGTTGCAACTAATGAAAAACTGTTTTTT; CDR3: CASSRNPSGQVATNEKLFF
D: .; V: TRBV11-2; size: few; J: TRBJ2-1; DNA: TGTGCCAGCAGCTTAGATAGGGACTTTGAGCAGTTCTTC; CDR3: CASSLDRDFEQFF
D: .; V: TRBV7-9; size: .; J: TRBJ2-5; DNA: TGTGCCACCTCGGGACACCTAAAGGAGACCCAGTACTTC; CDR3: CATSGHLKETQYF
D: .; V: TRBV24-1; size: .; J: TRBJ2-5; DNA: TGTGCCACCAGTGATCCCAAGTCCGTCCGGGAGCAAGAGACCCAGTACTTC; CDR3: CATSDPKSVREQETQYF
D: .; V: TRBV9; size: .; J: TRBJ2-4; DNA: TGTGCCAGCAGCGTAGAGTCAGGGGAAACGGACATTCAGTACTTC; CDR3: CASSVESGETDIQYF
D: .; V: TRBV7-9; size: once; J: TRBJ2-7; DNA: TGTGCCAGCCCCCCACGAGACTACGAGCAGTACTTC; CDR3: CASPPRDYEQYF
D: .; V: TRBV21-1; size: .; J: TRBJ1-1; DNA: TGTGCCAGCAGCACTCGACAGGTCATGAACACTGAAGCTTTCTTT; CDR3: CASSTRQVMNTEAFF
D: .; V: TRBV5-1; size: .; J: TRBJ1-5; DNA: TGCGCCAGCAGCCTCGAGGGCGTCAATCAGCCCCAGCATTTT; CDR3: CASSLEGVNQPQHF
D: .; V: TRBV5-1; size: once; J: TRBJ1-1; DNA: TGCGCCAGCGGGGCGGGACGGAACACTGAAGCTTTCTTT; CDR3: CASGAGRNTEAFF
D: TRBD2; V: TRBV11-2; size: .; J: TRBJ2-3; DNA: TGTGCCAGCAGCTTAAAGGGGTCTAGCGGGGGAAGGAATACGCAGTATTTT; CDR3: CASSLKGSSGGRNTQYF
D: .; V: TRBV20-1; size: few; J: TRBJ2-7; DNA: TGCAGTGCTAGTGGGGACTCCGCGGAGCAGTACTTC; CDR3: CSASGDSAEQYF
D: TRBD1; V: TRBV24-1; size: .; J: TRBJ1-5; DNA: TGTGCCACCAGTCCAGGACAGGGGAATCAGCCCCAGCATTTT; CDR3: CATSPGQGNQPQHF
D: TRBD1; V: TRBV25-1; size: .; J: TRBJ1-5; DNA: TGTGCCAGCAGTGAACCACAGGGGAAGGGCAATCAGCCCCAGCATTTT; CDR3: CASSEPQGKGNQPQHF
D: .; V: TRBV20-1; size: .; J: TRBJ2-1; DNA: TGCAGTGCTAGCCTGCGAGGGGAGCAGTTCTTC; CDR3: CSASLRGEQFF
D: .; V: TRBV3-1/TRBV3-2; size: .; J: TRBJ1-2; DNA: TGTGCCAGCAGCCAAGTGGAGGGCGCGACTGGCTACACCTTC; CDR3: CASSQVEGATGYTF
D: .; V: TRBV7-9; size: .; J: TRBJ1-4; DNA: TGTGCCAGCAGCCCGGGGAGTGAAAAACTGTTTTTT; CDR3: CASSPGSEKLFF
D: .; V: TRBV5-4; size: .; J: TRBJ1-6; DNA: TGTGCCAGCAGCTCCCGCTCCGGGGTACGGGATTCACCCCTCCACTTT; CDR3: CASSSRSGVRDSPLHF
D: TRBD1; V: TRBV5-1; size: .; J: TRBJ2-7; DNA: TGCGCCAGCAGTGGAGGACAGGGAGAAGAGCAGTACTTC; CDR3: CASSGGQGEEQYF
D: TRBD1; V: TRBV14; size: .; J: TRBJ1-2; DNA: TGTGCCAGCAGCCAAGGACAGGGCATCGTCTATGGCTACACCTTC; CDR3: CASSQGQGIVYGYTF
D: TRBD1; V: TRBV28; size: .; J: TRBJ1-3; DNA: TGTGCCAGCCTCTCAGCCCCCGGGACAGGGGATGGTGGAAACACCATATATTTT; CDR3: CASLSAPGTGDGGNTIYF
D: TRBD2; V: TRBV5-1; size: once; J: TRBJ2-1; DNA: TGCGCCAGCAGCTTGGGACTAGCGGGGGAGCAGTTCTTC; CDR3: CASSLGLAGEQFF
D: TRBD1; V: TRBV29-1; size: .; J: TRBJ2-7; DNA: TGCAGCTACACAGGGGTCTCCCATTACGAGCAGTACTTC; CDR3: CSYTGVSHYEQYF
D: .; V: TRBV5-1; size: .; J: TRBJ1-3; DNA: TGCGCCAGCAGCTTGGAAGGAGACACCATATATTTT; CDR3: CASSLEGDTIYF
D: .; V: TRBV5-6; size: .; J: TRBJ2-5; DNA: TGTGCCAGCAGCTTGGAGTTAGCAACAGAGACCCAGTACTTC; CDR3: CASSLELATETQYF
D: .; V: TRBV2; size: .; J: TRBJ1-1; DNA: TGTGCCAGCAGTGATACCGCGACAGTCAACACTGAAGCTTTCTTT; CDR3: CASSDTATVNTEAFF
D: TRBD1; V: TRBV5-1; size: .; J: TRBJ2-5; DNA: TGCGCCAGCAGCCAAGGGGGCGGGGAGACCCAGTACTTC; CDR3: CASSQGGGETQYF
D: TRBD2; V: TRBV6-1; size: .; J: TRBJ2-1; DNA: TGTGCCAGCAGTGGGGGTCACGGGAGGGCCGATTACAATGAGCAGTTCTTC; CDR3: CASSGGHGRADYNEQFF
D: TRBD1; V: TRBV7-9; size: .; J: TRBJ1-2; DNA: TGTGCCAGCAGCCCCCGACAGGGAAATAATCTCTATGGCTACACCTTC; CDR3: CASSPRQGNNLYGYTF
D: .; V: TRBV6-1; size: once; J: TRBJ1-1; DNA: TGTGCCAGCAGTGAATACGCGGGGGTAACGAACACTGAAGCTTTCTTT; CDR3: CASSEYAGVTNTEAFF
D: TRBD2; V: TRBV23-1; size: .; J: TRBJ2-5; DNA: TGCGCCAGCAGTCAATCGGGGGGGGACCAAGAGACCCAGTACTTC; CDR3: CASSQSGGDQETQYF
D: .; V: TRBV5-3; size: .; J: TRBJ2-7; DNA: TGTGCCAGAAGCTTGGGGACCAAACGGGAAAACTACGAGCAGTACTTC; CDR3: CARSLGTKRENYEQYF
D: .; V: TRBV15; size: .; J: TRBJ2-2; DNA: TGTGCCACCAGCGGGACTTCCAACACCGGGGAGCTGTTTTTT; CDR3: CATSGTSNTGELFF
D: TRBD1; V: TRBV11-1; size: .; J: TRBJ2-1; DNA: TGTGCCAGCGGACAGCTTCTCACAGGGGCAGGTGAGCAGTTCTTC; CDR3: CASGQLLTGAGEQFF
D: TRBD2; V: TRBV7-2; size: .; J: TRBJ2-1; DNA: TGTGCCAGCAGCTTAGGGGGGGGGAATGAGCAGTTCTTC; CDR3: CASSLGGGNEQFF
D: .; V: TRBV28; size: .; J: TRBJ2-7; DNA: TGTGCCAGCAGTCCCCATAGCTCCTACGAGCAGTACTTC; CDR3: CASSPHSSYEQYF
D: TRBD2; V: TRBV7-2; size: .; J: TRBJ2-2; DNA: TGTGCCAGCAGCTTACAAGCGGGGGGAGCCGGGGAGCTGTTTTTT; CDR3: CASSLQAGGAGELFF
D: .; V: TRBV3-1/TRBV3-2; size: .; J: TRBJ1-5; DNA: TGTGCCAGCAGCCAAGTAGGCAATCAGCCCCAGCATTTT; CDR3: CASSQVGNQPQHF
D: .; V: TRBV28; size: .; J: TRBJ2-1; DNA: TGTGCCAGCAGCGCCTTAGCGGAGCGTTACAATGAGCAGTTCTTC; CDR3: CASSALAERYNEQFF
D: .; V: TRBV11-2; size: .; J: TRBJ1-5; DNA: TGTGCCAGCAGCCACGGGGAGGATGGTGGTCAGCCCCAGCATTTT; CDR3: CASSHGEDGGQPQHF
D: .; V: TRBV19; size: .; J: TRBJ1-5; DNA: TGTGCCAGTAGTATACCAGGGTTGAGCAATCAGCCCCAGCATTTT; CDR3: CASSIPGLSNQPQHF
D: .; V: TRBV6-1; size: .; J: TRBJ2-7; DNA: TGTGCCAGCAGTGACCCCCAGCGGTCCTACGAGCAGTACTTC; CDR3: CASSDPQRSYEQYF
D: TRBD1; V: TRBV2; size: .; J: TRBJ2-7; DNA: TGTGCCAGCAGCCCCGGGACAGGGATCTCCTACGAGCAGTACTTC; CDR3: CASSPGTGISYEQYF
D: .; V: TRBV7-3; size: once; J: TRBJ2-6; DNA: TGTGCCAGCAGCTTAAGTAGAGTTTCTGGGGCCAACGTCCTGACTTTC; CDR3: CASSLSRVSGANVLTF
D: TRBD2; V: TRBV9; size: once; J: TRBJ2-5; DNA: TGTGCCAGCAGCGTTGCCGGGACTAGCGGTCAAGAGACCCAGTACTTC; CDR3: CASSVAGTSGQETQYF
D: .; V: TRBV29-1; size: .; J: TRBJ2-2; DNA: TGCAGCGTCCGTAGCACCGGGGAGCTGTTTTTT; CDR3: CSVRSTGELFF
D: TRBD1; V: TRBV29-1; size: .; J: TRBJ2-7; DNA: TGCAGCGACGGACAGGGTAGCTCCTACGAGCAGTACTTC; CDR3: CSDGQGSSYEQYF
D: .; V: TRBV7-2; size: few; J: TRBJ1-2; DNA: TGTGCCAGCAGCTTAGAGGGGAGGTATGGCTACACCTTC; CDR3: CASSLEGRYGYTF
D: .; V: TRBV5-1; size: .; J: TRBJ1-2; DNA: TGCGCCAGCAGCTTGGAGGGGAGGCATGGCTACACCTTC; CDR3: CASSLEGRHGYTF